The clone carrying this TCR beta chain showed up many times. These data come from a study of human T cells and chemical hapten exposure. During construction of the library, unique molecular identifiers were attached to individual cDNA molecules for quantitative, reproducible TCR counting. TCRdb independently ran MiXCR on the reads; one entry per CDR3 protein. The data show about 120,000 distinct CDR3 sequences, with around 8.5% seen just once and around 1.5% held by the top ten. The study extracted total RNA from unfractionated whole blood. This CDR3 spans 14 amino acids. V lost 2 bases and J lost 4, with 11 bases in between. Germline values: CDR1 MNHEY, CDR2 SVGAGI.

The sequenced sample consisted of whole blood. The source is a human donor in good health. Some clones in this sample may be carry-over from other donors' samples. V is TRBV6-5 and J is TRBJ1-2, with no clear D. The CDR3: CASSYEGRGYGYTF. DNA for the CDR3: TGTGCCAGCAGTTACGAGGGTCGGGGCTATGGCTACACCTTC.